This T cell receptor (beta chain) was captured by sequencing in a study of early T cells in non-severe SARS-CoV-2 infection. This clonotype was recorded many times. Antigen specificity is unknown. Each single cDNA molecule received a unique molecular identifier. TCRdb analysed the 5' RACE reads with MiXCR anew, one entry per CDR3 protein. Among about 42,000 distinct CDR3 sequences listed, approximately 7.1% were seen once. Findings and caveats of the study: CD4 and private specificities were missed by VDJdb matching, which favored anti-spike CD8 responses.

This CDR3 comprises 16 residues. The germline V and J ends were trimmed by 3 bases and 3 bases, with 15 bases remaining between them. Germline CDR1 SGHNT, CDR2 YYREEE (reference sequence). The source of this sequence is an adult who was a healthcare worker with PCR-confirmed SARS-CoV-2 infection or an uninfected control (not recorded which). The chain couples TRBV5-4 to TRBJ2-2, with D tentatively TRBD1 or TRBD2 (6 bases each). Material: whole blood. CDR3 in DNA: TGTGCCAGCAGCTCGGGGACAAGGAGGGACACCGGGGAGCTGTTTTTT. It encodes CASSSGTRRDTGELFF. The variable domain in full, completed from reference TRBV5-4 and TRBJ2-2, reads ETGVTQSPTHLIKTRGQQVTLRCSSQSGHNTVSWYQQALGQGPQFIFQYYREEENGRGNFPPRFSGLQFPNYSSELNVNALELDDSALYLCASSSGTRRDTGELFFGEGSRLTVL.